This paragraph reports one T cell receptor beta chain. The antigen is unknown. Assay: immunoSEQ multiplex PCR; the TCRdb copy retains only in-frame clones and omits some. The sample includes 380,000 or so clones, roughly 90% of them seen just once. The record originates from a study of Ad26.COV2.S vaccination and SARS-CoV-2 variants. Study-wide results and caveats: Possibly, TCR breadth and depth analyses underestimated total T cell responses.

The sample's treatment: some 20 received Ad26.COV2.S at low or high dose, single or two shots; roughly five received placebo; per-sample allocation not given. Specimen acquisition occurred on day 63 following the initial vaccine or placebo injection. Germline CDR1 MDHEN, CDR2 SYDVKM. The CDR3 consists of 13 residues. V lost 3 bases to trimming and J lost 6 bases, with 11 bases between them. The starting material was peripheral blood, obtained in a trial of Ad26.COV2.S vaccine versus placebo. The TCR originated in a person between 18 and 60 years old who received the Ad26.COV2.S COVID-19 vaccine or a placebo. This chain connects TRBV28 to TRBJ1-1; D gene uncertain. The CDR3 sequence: CASSFIAEPEAFF. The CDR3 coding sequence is TGTGCCAGCAGTTTCATTGCAGAGCCTGAAGCTTTCTTT.